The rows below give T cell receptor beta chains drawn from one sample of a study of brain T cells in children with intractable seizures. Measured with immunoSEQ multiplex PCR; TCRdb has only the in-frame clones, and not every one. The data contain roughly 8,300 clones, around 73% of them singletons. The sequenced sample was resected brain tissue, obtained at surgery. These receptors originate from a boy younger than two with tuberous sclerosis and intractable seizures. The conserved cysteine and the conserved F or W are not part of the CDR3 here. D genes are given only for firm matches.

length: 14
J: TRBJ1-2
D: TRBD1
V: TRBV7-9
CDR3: ASSSTKTGVGYGYT

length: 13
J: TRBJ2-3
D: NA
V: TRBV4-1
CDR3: ASSPKEGASDTQY

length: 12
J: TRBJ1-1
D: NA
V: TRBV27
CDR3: ASSLLGSGTEAF

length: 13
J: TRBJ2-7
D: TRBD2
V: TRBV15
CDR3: ATSSPGLPSDEQY

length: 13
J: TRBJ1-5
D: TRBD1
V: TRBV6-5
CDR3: ASSTQGVSNQPQH

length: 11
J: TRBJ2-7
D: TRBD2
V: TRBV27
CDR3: ASSLGLADEQY

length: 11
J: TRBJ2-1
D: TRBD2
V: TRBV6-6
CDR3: AIRTSGINEQF

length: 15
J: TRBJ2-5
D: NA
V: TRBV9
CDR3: ASSVDGGGTEQETQY

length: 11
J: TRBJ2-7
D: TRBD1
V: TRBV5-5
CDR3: ASSLVGQGEQY

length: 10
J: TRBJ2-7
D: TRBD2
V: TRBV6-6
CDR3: ATLAGLREQY

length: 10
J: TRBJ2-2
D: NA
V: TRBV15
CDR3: ATGVRVGELF

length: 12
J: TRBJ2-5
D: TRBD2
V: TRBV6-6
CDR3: ASCGVLASETQY

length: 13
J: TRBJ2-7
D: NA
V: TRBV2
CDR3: ASSVVQGLSYEQY

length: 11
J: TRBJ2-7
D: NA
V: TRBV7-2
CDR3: ASSRYLDYEQY

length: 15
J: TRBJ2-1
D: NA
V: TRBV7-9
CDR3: ASSSLVTGVKYNEQF

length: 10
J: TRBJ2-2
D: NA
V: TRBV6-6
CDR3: AIQANTGELF

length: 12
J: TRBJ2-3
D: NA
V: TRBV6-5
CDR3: ASSYGTDTDTQY

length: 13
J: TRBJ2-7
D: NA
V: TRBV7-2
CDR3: ASSLVVDSSYEQY

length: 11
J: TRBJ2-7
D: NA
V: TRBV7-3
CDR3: ASSLALGYEQY

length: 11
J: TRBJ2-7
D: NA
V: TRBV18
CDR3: ASSPQGTYEQY

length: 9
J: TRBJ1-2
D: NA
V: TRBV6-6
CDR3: AIRVDYGYT

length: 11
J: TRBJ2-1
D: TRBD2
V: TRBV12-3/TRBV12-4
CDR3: ASRLAGVHEQF

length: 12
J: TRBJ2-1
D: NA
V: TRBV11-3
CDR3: ASSLGSSYNEQF

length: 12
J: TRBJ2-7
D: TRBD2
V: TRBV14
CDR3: ASSQGYRAGLQY

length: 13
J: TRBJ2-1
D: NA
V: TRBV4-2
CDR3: ASSQDQTSTNEQF

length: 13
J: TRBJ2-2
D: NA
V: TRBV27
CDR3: ASSFFGTNTGELF

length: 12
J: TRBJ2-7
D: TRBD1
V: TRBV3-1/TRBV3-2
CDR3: ASSQIQGAYEQY

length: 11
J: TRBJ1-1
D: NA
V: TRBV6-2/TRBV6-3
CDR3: ASSYRRTTEAF

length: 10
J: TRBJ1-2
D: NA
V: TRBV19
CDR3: ASSRGQNGYT

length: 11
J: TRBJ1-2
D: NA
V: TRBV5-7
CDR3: ASSLISYYGYT

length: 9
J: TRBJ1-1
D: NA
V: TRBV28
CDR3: ASSVNTEAF

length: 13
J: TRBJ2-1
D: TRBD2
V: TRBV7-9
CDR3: ASRLGLALNNEQF

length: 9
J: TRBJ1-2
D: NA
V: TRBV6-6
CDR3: ASRTPRGYT

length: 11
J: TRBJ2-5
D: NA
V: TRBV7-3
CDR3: ASSSGPRGTQY

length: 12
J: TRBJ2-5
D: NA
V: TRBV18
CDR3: ASSDLRGQETQY

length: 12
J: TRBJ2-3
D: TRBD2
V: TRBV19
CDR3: ASSISGSTDTQY

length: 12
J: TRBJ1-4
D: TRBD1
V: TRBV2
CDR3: ASRGTASNEKLF

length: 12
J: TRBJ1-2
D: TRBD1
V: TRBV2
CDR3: ASTMDRINYGYT

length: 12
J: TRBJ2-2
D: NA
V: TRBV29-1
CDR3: SVEQGVRTGELF

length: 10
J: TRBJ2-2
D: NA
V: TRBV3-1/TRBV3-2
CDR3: ASSVWGGELF

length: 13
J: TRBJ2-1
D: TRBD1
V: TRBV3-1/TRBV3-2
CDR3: ASSQDSTGVDEQF

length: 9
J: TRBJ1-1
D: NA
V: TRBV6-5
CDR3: AIGGATEAF

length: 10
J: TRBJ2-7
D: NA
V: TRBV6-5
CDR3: ASRGGRYEQY

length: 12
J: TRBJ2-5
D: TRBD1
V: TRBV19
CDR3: ASSRDRGTETQY

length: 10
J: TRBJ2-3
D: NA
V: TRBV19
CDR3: ASSGGWDTQY

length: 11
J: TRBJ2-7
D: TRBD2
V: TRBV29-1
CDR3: SAAGLASYEQY

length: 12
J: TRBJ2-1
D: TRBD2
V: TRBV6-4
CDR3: ASSPSGSSNEQF